Listed below are T cell receptor beta chains from one sample, sequenced in a study of blood T cell repertoires in COVID-19. TCRdb's table, derived via immunoSEQ multiplex PCR, lists solely in-frame clones and lacks some. Found here are about 19,000 clones, about 90% of them singletons; the top ten hold 11%. The sample was peripheral blood. The receptors here all came from a human donor in a cohort sampled during active COVID-19. Both conserved end residues are trimmed from each CDR3.

V	J	length	CDR3
TRBV19	TRBJ2-2	16	ASSMRGGPREKTGELF
TRBV18	TRBJ1-1	11	ASSPGRDTEAF
TRBV2	TRBJ2-6	14	ASRQLGGAGANVLT
TRBV7-9	TRBJ1-2	14	ASSLALTGSTYGYT
TRBV15	TRBJ1-2	16	ATSRVFRKDRANYGYT
TRBV18	TRBJ1-2	13	ASSPGQGADYGYT
TRBV14	TRBJ1-5	15	ASSQDKRAGGNQPQH
TRBV5-5	TRBJ1-5	11	ASSPNSNQPQH
TRBV9	TRBJ2-7	12	ASGVAGVSGEQY
TRBV19	TRBJ2-5	11	ASSRDKQETQY
TRBV5-1	TRBJ1-6	14	ASSLGMAGLESPLH
TRBV2	TRBJ2-7	15	ASRTGTSGAFSYEQY
TRBV5-1	TRBJ2-7	11	ASSLEQAYEQY
TRBV19	TRBJ2-1	13	ASTPGLGSYNEQF
TRBV3-1/TRBV3-2	TRBJ2-7	12	ASSPPGGIYEQY
TRBV19	TRBJ2-3	13	ASSSTSGVPDTQY
TRBV5-5	TRBJ1-1	13	ASSFPGGLNTEAF
TRBV3-1/TRBV3-2	TRBJ2-1	14	ASSPTTSGGGNEQF
TRBV6-1	TRBJ1-2	11	ASSEEPVGGYT
TRBV6-5	TRBJ2-5	13	ASSYPGGGLGTQY
TRBV4-1	TRBJ1-4	12	ASSQVGGSQRLF
TRBV3-1/TRBV3-2	TRBJ2-3	15	ASSQGPSGVSTDTQY
TRBV15	TRBJ1-1	11	ATSRGAILEAF
TRBV11-3	TRBJ2-6	15	ASSPPTGNSGANVLT
TRBV19	TRBJ2-7	13	ASSISHDRSYEQY
TRBV29-1	TRBJ1-1	16	SVRSRYGTGGASPEAF
TRBV4-1	TRBJ2-1	11	ASSQRQGNEQF
TRBV30	TRBJ2-7	12	AWRMGQGAREQY
TRBV19	TRBJ2-7	11	ASSAGLAFEQY
TRBV5-8	TRBJ2-1	13	ASSEPDRGRNEQF
TRBV9	TRBJ1-3	13	ASSVGEGSGNTIY
TRBV11-2	TRBJ2-1	12	ASSFQDSYNEQF
TRBV2	TRBJ2-3	14	ASSKATGNPSDTQY
TRBV7-9	TRBJ1-1	12	ASSATGMNTEAF
TRBV5-8	TRBJ2-5	16	ASSNYAGPGLKKETQY
TRBV18	TRBJ2-5	9	ASSPAETQY
TRBV5-1	TRBJ1-1	11	ASSLVANTEAF
TRBV19	TRBJ1-6	13	ASSSTGTANSPLH
TRBV15	TRBJ1-4	13	ATSRETGLDVELF
TRBV5-6	TRBJ1-6	14	ASSPPGLRGLSPLH
TRBV19	TRBJ1-1	15	ASSIISQGAWNTEAF
TRBV5-1	TRBJ2-3	12	ASSLTRSRDTQY
TRBV10-3	TRBJ1-5	13	AISDPGTGNQPQH
TRBV6-6	TRBJ1-5	12	ASSYTGGNQPQH
TRBV19	TRBJ2-7	13	ASRRTSGDAYEQY
TRBV5-1	TRBJ2-5	13	ASSGNRGLRETQY
TRBV9	TRBJ1-2	12	ASSYAPAGYGYT